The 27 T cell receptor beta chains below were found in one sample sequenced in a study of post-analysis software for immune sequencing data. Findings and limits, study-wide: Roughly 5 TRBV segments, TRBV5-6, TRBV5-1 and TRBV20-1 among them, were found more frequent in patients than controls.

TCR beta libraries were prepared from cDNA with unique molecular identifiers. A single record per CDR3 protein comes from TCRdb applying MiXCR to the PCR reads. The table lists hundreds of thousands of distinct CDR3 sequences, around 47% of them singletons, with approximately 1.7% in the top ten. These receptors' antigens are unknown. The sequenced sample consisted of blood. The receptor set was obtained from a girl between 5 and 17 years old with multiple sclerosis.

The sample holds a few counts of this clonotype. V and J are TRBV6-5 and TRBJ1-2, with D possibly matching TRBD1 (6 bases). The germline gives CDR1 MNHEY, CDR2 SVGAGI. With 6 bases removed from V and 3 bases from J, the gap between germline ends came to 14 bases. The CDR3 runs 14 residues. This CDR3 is CASSRGPGHYGYTF. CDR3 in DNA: TGTGCCAGCAGCAGGGGCCCCGGGCACTATGGCTACACCTTC.

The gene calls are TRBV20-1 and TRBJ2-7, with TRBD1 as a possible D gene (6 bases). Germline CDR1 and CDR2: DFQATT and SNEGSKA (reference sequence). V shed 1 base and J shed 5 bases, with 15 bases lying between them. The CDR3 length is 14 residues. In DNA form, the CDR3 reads TGCAGTGCTAGAGTCAATACAGGGAACGACGAGCAGTACTTC. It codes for CSARVNTGNDEQYF.

CDR3 in DNA: TGTGCCACCAGTGGCCCCCCCGGACAGGGGGCCGACGAGCAGTACTTC. Amino acids: CATSGPPGQGADEQYF. This chain uses TRBV24-1 with TRBJ2-7, with 11 positions matching TRBD1. The CDR3 runs to 16 residues. The V gene's germline CDR1 is KGHDR and CDR2 SFDVKD. Trimming cost V 5 bases and J 5 bases; bases outside gene matches: 10.

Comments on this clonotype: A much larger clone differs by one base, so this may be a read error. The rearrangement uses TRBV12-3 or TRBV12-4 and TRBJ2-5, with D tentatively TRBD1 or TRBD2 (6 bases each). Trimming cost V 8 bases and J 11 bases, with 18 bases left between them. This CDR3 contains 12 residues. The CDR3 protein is CASGSGLGGQYF. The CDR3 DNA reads TGTGCCAGCGGATCAGGGTTAGGGGGGCAGTACTTC.

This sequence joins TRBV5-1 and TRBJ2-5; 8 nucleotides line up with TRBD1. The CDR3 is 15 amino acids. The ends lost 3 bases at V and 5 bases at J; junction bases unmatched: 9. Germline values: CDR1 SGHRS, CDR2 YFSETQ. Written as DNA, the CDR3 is TGCGCCAGCAGCTCGATAGGACAGGGCCGGGAGACCCAGTACTTC. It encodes CASSSIGQGRETQYF. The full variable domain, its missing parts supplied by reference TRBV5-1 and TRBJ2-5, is KAGVTQTPRYLIKTRGQQVTLSCSPISGHRSVSWYQQTPGQGLQFLFEYFSETQRNKGNFPGRFSGRQFSNSRSEMNVSTLELGDSALYLCASSSIGQGRETQYFGPGTRLLVL.

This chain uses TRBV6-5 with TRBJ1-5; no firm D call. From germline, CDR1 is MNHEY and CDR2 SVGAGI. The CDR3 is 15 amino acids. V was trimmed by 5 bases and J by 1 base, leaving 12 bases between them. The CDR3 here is CASSPSRRSNQPQHF. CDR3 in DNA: TGTGCCAGCAGTCCCTCTAGGAGGAGCAATCAGCCCCAGCATTTT.

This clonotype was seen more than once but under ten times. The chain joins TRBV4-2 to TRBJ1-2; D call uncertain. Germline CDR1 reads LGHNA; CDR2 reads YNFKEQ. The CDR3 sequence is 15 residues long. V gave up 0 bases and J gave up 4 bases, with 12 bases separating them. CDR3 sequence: CASSQERDAGYGYTF. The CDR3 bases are TGTGCCAGCAGCCAAGAAAGAGATGCAGGCTATGGCTACACCTTC.

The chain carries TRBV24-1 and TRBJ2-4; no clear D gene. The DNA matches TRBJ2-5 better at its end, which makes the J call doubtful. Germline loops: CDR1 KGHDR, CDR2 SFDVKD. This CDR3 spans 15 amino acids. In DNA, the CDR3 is TGTGCCACCAGTGATGTGACGGAGAAACAGGAGACCCAGTACTTC. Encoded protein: CATSDVTEKQETQYF.

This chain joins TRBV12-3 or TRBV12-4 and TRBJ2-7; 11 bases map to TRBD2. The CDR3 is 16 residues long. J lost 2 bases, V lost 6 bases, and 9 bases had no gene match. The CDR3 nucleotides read TGTGCCAGCAGGGGTACTAGCGGGGGCCGGACCTACGAGCAGTACTTC. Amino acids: CASRGTSGGRTYEQYF.

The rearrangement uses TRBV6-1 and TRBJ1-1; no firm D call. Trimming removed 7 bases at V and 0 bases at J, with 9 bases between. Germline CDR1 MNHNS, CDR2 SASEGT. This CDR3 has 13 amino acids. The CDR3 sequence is CASKSRVNTEAFF. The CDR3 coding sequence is TGTGCCAGCAAGAGCAGAGTGAACACTGAAGCTTTCTTT.

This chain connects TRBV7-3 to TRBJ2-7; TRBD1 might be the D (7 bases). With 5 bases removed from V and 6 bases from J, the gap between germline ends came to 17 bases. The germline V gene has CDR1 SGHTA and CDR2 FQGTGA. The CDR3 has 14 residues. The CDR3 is CASSQRAGGGEQYF. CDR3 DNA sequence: TGTGCCAGCAGCCAGAGGGCAGGGGGAGGCGAGCAGTACTTC.

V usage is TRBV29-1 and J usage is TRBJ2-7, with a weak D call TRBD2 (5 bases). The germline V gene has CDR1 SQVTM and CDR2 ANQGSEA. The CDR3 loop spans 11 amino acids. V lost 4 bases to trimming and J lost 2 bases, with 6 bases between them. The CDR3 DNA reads TGCAGCGTTGGGGAGCCCTACGAGCAGTACTTC. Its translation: CSVGEPYEQYF.

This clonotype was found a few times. The CDR3 region is CSVGEGGYEQYF. In DNA form, the CDR3 reads TGCAGCGTTGGAGAGGGGGGGTACGAGCAGTACTTC. The rearrangement links TRBV29-1 to TRBJ2-7, with TRBD2 as a possible D gene (7 bases). CDR3 length equals 12 residues. V was shortened by 4 bases and J by 4 bases, with 11 bases between the two germline ends. Germline CDR1 and CDR2: SQVTM and ANQGSEA.

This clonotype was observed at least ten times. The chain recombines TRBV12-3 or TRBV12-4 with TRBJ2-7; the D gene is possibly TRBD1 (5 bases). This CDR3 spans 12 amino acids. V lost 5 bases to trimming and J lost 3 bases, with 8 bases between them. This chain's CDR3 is CASSTDSYEQYF. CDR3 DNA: TGTGCCAGCAGTACCGACAGCTACGAGCAGTACTTC.

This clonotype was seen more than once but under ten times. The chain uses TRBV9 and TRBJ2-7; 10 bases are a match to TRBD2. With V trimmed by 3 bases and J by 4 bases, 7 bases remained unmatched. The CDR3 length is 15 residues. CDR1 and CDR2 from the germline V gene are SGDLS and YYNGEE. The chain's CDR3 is CASSGSSGRGYEQYF. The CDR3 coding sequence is TGTGCCAGCAGCGGTTCTAGCGGGAGAGGTTACGAGCAGTACTTC.

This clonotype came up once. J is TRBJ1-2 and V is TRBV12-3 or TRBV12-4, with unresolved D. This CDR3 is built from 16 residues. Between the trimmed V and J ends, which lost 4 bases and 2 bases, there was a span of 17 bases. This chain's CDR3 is CASSWSPWGSNYGYTF. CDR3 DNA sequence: TGTGCCAGCAGTTGGAGTCCATGGGGATCGAACTATGGCTACACCTTC.

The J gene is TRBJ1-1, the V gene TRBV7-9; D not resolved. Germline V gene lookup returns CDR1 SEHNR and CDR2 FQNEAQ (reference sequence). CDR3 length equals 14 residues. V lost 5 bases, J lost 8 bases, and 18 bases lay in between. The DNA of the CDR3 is TGTGCCAGCAGCGGACCGGAGCCCATGTTGGAAGCTTTCTTT. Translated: CASSGPEPMLEAFF.

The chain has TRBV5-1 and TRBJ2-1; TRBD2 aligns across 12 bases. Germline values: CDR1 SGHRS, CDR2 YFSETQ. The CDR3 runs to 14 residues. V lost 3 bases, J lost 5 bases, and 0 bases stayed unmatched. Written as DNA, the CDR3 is TGCGCCAGCAGCTGGACTAGCGGGAACAATGAGCAGTTCTTC. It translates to CASSWTSGNNEQFF.

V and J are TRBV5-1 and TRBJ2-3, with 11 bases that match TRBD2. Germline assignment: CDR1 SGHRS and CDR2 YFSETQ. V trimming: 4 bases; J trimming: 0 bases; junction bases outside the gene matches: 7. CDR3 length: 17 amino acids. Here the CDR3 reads CASSQGTSGASTDTQYF. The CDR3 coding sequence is TGCGCCAGCAGCCAAGGGACTAGCGGAGCTAGCACAGATACGCAGTATTTT.

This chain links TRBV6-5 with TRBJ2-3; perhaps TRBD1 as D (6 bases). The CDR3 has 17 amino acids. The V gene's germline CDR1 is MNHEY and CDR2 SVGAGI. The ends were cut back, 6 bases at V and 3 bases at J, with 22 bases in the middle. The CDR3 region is CASRSRYRGGGTDTQYF. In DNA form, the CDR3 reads TGTGCCAGCAGATCTCGCTACCGAGGGGGTGGGACAGATACGCAGTATTTT.

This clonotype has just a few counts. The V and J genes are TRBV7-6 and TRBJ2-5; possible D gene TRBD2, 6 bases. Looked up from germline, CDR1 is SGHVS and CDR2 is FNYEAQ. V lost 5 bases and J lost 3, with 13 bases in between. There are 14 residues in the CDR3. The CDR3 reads CASSPSPGEETQYF. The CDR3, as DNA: TGTGCCAGCAGCCCGAGTCCGGGGGAAGAGACCCAGTACTTC.

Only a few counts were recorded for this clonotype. In DNA, the CDR3 is TGTGCCAGCAGCCTTACAGAACCCTACGAGCAGTACTTC. Translating it yields CASSLTEPYEQYF. The chain has TRBV4-2 and TRBJ2-7; D is unresolved. V lost 4 bases and J 2 bases, leaving 9 bases between the germline ends. The CDR3 has 13 amino acids. Germline CDR1 LGHNA, CDR2 YNFKEQ.

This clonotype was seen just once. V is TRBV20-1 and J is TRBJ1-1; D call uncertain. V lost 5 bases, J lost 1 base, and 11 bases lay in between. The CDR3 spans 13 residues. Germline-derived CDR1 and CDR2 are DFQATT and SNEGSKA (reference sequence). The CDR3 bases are TGCAGTGCTTCTCGACGGGAGAACACTGAAGCTTTCTTT. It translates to CSASRRENTEAFF.

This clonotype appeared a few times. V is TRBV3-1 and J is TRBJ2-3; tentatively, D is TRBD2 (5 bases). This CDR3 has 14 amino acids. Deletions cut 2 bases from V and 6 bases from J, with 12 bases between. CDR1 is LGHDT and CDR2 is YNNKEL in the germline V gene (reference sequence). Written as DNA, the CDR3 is TGTGCCAGCAGCCAACGGGCGGACTCGGATACGCAGTATTTT. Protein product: CASSQRADSDTQYF.

CDR3 coding DNA: TGTGCCAGCAGCTTAGCAGGGACAGGGCATGACGAGCAGTACTTC. Protein product: CASSLAGTGHDEQYF. The genes are TRBV7-6 and TRBJ2-7; 9 bases align to TRBD1. V was clipped by 0 bases and J by 5 bases; unmatched bases: 5. CDR1 and CDR2 (germline): SGHVS, FNYEAQ. This CDR3 contains 15 residues.

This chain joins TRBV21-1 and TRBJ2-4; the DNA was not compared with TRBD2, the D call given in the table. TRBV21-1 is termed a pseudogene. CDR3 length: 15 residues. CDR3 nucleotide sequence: TGTGCCAGCAGCCGCCTCGGGAGCGCCAAAAACATTCAGTACTTC. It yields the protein CASSRLGSAKNIQYF.

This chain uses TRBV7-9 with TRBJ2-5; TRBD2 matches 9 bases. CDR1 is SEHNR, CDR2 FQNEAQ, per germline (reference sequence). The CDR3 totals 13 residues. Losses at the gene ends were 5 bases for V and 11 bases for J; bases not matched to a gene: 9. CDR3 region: CASSPTGGREQYF. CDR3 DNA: TGTGCCAGCAGCCCTACGGGCGGGAGGGAGCAGTACTTC.